One sample yielded the 11 T cell receptor beta chains listed below, sequenced in a study of regulatory dendritic cells for organ transplantation. The data were produced by immunoSEQ multiplex PCR, yet TCRdb's version contains in-frame clones alone and is incomplete. The sample yields 13,000 or so clones, around 92% seen once. Allogeneic regulatory or mature dendritic cells were co-cultured for roughly five days with CFSE-labeled sorted T cells at 1:10. Antigen specificity for these receptors is unknown. Material: naive CD8+ T cells from blood cultured with regulatory dendritic cells. Described subset: CD45RA+ naive T cells. The receptors were sampled from a human donor in good health.

The chain carries TRBV19 and TRBJ2-1; a weak D match, TRBD1 (6 bases). Trimming stripped 1 base from V and 4 bases from J, with 11 bases between. CDR3 length equals 15 residues. The germline V gene has CDR1 LNHDA and CDR2 SQIVND (reference sequence). The CDR3 spells CASSIAQGLYNEQFF. The CDR3 DNA is TGTGCCAGTAGTATAGCACAGGGTTTATACAATGAGCAGTTCTTC. The complete variable domain, with remaining parts taken from reference TRBV19 and TRBJ2-1, reads DGGITQSPKYLFRKEGQNVTLSCEQNLNHDAMYWYRQDPGQGLRLIYYSQIVNDFQKGDIAEGYSVSREKKESFPLTVTSAQKNPTAFYLCASSIAQGLYNEQFFGPGTRLTVL.

The chain carries TRBV9 and TRBJ2-1, with 11 bases identical to TRBD2. The CDR3 consists of 12 residues. Trimming took 4 bases from V and 15 from J; bases not matched to a gene: 6. Per germline, CDR1 SGDLS and CDR2 YYNGEE. The DNA for the CDR3 is TGTGCCAGCAGCACCCTAGCGGGAGGCCGGTTCTTC. Its protein product is CASSTLAGGRFF. The full variable domain, in which reference TRBV9 and TRBJ2-1 provide the parts outside the CDR3, is DSGVTQTPKHLITATGQRVTLRCSPRSGDLSVYWYQQSLDQGLQFLIQYYNGEERAKGNILERFSAQQFPDLHSELNLSSLELGDSALYFCASSTLAGGRFFGPGTRLTVL.

The chain joins TRBV29-1 to TRBJ1-1, with TRBD1 as a possible D gene (6 bases). Trimming removed 5 bases from V and 4 bases from J, with 17 bases in between. The CDR3 consists of 14 residues. Germline assignment: CDR1 SQVTM and CDR2 ANQGSEA. CDR3 sequence: CSVPLGAEGTEAFF. CDR3 nucleotides: TGCAGCGTTCCCTTGGGGGCCGAAGGCACTGAAGCTTTCTTT.

The chain links TRBV29-1 to TRBJ1-2; tentative D call: TRBD1 (6 bases). V gave up 4 bases and J gave up 8 bases, with 17 bases separating them. CDR1 is SQVTM and CDR2 is ANQGSEA in the germline V gene. The CDR3 runs to 13 residues. CDR3: CSVGSGDSMGYTF. As DNA, the CDR3 is TGCAGCGTTGGTTCAGGGGATTCAATGGGCTACACCTTC.

The chain carries TRBV27 and TRBJ2-7; the match to TRBD2 covers 10 bases. Losses at the gene ends were 6 bases for V and 1 base for J; bases not matched to a gene: 6. Per the germline V gene, CDR1 is MNHEY and CDR2 is SMNVEV (reference sequence). The CDR3 length is 15 residues. The DNA of the CDR3 is TGTGCCAGCAGCCCGACTAGCGGGTGGTCCTACGAGCAGTACTTC. The encoded protein is CASSPTSGWSYEQYF.

Concerning this clone: Other DNA sequences in the same sample also yield this CDR3. This chain joins TRBV4-2 and TRBJ2-7; 10 bases agree with TRBD2. Germline V CDR1 and CDR2: LGHNA, YNFKEQ. The CDR3 totals 15 residues. V lost 6 bases and J lost 3; bases outside the gene matches: 8. In nucleotides, the CDR3 is TGTGCCAGCAGGGGGGTAGCGGGAGGCAGCTACGAGCAGTACTTC. This encodes CASRGVAGGSYEQYF.

V is TRBV5-6 and J is TRBJ1-2; 7 bases fit TRBD1. J lost 5 bases, V lost 4 bases, and 11 bases had no gene match. This CDR3 region has 15 residues. The V gene's germline CDR1 is SGHDT and CDR2 YYEEEE. As DNA, the CDR3 is TGTGCCAGCAGCCCGGACAGGACCGACCTATATGGCTACACCTTC. It translates to CASSPDRTDLYGYTF.

The chain recombines TRBV9 with TRBJ2-2; D unresolved. The CDR3 runs to 13 residues. Trimming shortened V by 2 bases and J by 4 bases, and 6 bases separated the two germline ends. Germline CDR1 is SGDLS and CDR2 is YYNGEE. In DNA, the CDR3 is TGTGCCAGCAGCGTGTCAGGCACCGGGGAGCTGTTTTTT. It is translated as CASSVSGTGELFF.

The chain couples TRBV2 to TRBJ2-5; 8 nucleotides agree with TRBD2. Trimming at V came to 8 bases and at J to 5 bases, leaving 7 bases not matched to a gene. This CDR3 contains 13 residues. CDR1 is SNHLY and CDR2 is FYNNEI in the germline V gene. CDR3 sequence: CASSGTSSETQYF. In DNA form, the CDR3 reads TGTGCCAGCTCGGGGACTAGTTCGGAGACCCAGTACTTC.

The chain uses TRBV5-1 and TRBJ2-1; D remains unclear. Deletions cut 7 bases from V and 8 bases from J, with 10 bases between. Germline V CDR1 and CDR2: SGHRS, YFSETQ. The CDR3 sequence is 11 residues long. CDR3: CASGPPDEQFF. The CDR3 DNA sequence: TGCGCCAGCGGGCCCCCGGATGAGCAGTTCTTC. Using reference TRBV5-1 and TRBJ2-1 for the parts outside the CDR3, the full variable domain is KAGVTQTPRYLIKTRGQQVTLSCSPISGHRSVSWYQQTPGQGLQFLFEYFSETQRNKGNFPGRFSGRQFSNSRSEMNVSTLELGDSALYLCASGPPDEQFFGPGTRLTVL.

This clone came up once. The chain employs TRBV27 and TRBJ2-7, with a possible D match to TRBD1 (6 bases). Germline CDR1 reads MNHEY; CDR2 reads SMNVEV (reference sequence). The CDR3 loop spans 13 amino acids. Trimming took 8 bases from V and 0 from J, leaving 11 bases between them. CDR3 loop: CASHGGLSYEQYF. In DNA form, the CDR3 reads TGTGCCAGCCATGGGGGCCTCTCCTACGAGCAGTACTTC.